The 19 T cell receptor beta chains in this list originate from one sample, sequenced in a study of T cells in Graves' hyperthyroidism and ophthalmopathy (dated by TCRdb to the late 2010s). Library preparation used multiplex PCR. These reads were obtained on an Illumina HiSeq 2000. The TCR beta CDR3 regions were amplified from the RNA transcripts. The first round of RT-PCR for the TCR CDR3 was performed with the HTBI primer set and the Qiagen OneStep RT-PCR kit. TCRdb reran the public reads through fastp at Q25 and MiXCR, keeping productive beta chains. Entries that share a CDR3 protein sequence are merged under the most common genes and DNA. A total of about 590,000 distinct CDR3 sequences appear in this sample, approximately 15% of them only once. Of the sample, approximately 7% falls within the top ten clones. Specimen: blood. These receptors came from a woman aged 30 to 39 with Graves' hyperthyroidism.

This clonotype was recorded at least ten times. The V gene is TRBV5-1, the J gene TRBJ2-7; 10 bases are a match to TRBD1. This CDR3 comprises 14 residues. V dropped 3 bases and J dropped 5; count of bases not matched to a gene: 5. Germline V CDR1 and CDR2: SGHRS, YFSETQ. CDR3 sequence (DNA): TGCGCCAGCAGCTCGGGACAGGGGAGCCACGAGCAGTACTTC. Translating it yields CASSSGQGSHEQYF.

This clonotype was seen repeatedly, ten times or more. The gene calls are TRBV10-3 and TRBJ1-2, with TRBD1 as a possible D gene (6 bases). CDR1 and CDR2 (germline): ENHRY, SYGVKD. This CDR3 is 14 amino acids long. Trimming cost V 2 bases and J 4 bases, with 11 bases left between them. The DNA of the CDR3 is TGTGCCATCAGTGAGGGGACAAGGACCTATGGCTACACCTTC. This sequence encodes CAISEGTRTYGYTF.

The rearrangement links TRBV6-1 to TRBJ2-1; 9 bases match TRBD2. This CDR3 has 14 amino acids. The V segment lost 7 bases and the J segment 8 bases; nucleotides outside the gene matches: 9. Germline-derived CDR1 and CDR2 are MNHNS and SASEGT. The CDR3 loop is CASNRREGQYEQFF. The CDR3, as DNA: TGTGCCAGCAATCGGCGGGAGGGCCAGTATGAGCAGTTCTTC.

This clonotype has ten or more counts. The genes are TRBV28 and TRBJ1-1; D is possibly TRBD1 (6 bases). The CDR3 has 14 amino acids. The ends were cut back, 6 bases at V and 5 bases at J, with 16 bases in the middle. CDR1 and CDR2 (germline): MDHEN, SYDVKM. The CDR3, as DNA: TGTGCCAGCAGATACAGGGCGCTGTATACTGAAGCTTTCTTT. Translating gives CASRYRALYTEAFF.

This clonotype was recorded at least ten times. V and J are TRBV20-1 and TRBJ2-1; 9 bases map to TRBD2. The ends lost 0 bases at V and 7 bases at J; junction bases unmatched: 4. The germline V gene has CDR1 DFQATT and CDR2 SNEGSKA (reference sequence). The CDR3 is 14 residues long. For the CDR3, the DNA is TGCAGTGCTAGAGATAGCGGGAGTAGTAATGAGCAGTTCTTC. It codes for CSARDSGSSNEQFF.

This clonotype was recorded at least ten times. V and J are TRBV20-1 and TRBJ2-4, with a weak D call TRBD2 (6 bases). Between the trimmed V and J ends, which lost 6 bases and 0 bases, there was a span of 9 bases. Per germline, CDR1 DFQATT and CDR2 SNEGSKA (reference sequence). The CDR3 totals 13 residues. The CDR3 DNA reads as TGCAGTGCCGAGGGACTAGCCAAAAACATTCAGTACTTC. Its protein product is CSAEGLAKNIQYF.

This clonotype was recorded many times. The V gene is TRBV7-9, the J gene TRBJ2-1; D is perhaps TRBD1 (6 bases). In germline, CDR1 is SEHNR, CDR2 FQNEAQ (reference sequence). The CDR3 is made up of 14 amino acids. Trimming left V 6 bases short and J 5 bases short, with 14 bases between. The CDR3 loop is CASREQGIDNEQFF. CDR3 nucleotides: TGTGCCAGCAGGGAACAGGGTATCGACAATGAGCAGTTCTTC.

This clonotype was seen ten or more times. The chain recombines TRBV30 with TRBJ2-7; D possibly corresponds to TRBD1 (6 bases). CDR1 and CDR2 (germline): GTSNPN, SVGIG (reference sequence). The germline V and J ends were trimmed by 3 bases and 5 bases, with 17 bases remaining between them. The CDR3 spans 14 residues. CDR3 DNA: TGTGCCTGGAGAAAAGGACAGCAACGGGACGAGCAGTACTTC. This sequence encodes CAWRKGQQRDEQYF.

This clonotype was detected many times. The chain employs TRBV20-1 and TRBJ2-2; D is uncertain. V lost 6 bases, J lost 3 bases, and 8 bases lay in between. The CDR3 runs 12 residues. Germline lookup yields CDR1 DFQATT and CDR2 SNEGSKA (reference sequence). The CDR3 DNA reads TGCAGTGCGCCGATAGACACCGGGGAGCTGTTTTTT. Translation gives CSAPIDTGELFF.

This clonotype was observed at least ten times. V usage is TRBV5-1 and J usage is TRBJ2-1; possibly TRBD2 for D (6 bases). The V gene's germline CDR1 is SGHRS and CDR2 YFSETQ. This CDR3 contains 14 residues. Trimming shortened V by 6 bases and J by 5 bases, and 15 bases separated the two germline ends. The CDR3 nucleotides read TGCGCCAGCACCACCTTGGAGGGCAACAATGAGCAGTTCTTC. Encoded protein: CASTTLEGNNEQFF.

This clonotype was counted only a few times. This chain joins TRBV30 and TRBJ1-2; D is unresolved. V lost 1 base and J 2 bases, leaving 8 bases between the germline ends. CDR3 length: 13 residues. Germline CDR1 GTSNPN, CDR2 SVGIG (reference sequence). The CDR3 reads CAWSGDVNYGYTF. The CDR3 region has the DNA TGTGCCTGGAGTGGAGACGTAAACTATGGCTACACCTTC.

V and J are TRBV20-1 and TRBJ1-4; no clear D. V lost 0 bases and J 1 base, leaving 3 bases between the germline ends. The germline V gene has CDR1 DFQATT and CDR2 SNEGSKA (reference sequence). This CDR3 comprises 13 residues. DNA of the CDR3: TGCAGTGCTAGAGATGAAACTAATGAAAAACTGTTTTTT. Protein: CSARDETNEKLFF.

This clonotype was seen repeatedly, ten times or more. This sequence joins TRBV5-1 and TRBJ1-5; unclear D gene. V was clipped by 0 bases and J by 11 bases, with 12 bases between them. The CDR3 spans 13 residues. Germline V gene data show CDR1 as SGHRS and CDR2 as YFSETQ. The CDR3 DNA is TGCGCCAGCAGCTTGGACGGGCCGGGCGCCCAGCATTTT. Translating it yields CASSLDGPGAQHF.

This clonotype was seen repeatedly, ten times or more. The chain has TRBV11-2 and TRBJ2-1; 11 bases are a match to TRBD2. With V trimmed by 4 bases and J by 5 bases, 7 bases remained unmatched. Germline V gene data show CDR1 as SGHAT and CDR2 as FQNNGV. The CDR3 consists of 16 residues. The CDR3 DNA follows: TGTGCCAGCAGCTATAGGCCTAGCGGGAGGCACAATGAGCAGTTCTTC. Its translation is CASSYRPSGRHNEQFF. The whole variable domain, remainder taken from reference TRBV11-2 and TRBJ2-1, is EAGVAQSPRYKIIEKRQSVAFWCNPISGHATLYWYQQILGQGPKLLIQFQNNGVVDDSQLPKDRFSAERLKGVDSTLKIQPAKLEDSAVYLCASSYRPSGRHNEQFFGPGTRLTVL.

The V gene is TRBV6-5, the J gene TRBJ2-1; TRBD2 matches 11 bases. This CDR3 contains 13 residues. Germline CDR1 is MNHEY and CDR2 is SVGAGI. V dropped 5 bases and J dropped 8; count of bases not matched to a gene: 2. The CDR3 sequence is CASSTSGGYEQFF. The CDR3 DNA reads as TGTGCCAGCAGTACTAGCGGGGGCTATGAGCAGTTCTTC.

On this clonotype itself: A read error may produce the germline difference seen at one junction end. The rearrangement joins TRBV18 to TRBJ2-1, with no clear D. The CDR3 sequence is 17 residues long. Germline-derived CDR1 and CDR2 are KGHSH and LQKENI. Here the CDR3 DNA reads TGTGCCAGCTCACCACCACCGTCCGGGCCTCTCTACAATGGGCAGTTCTTC. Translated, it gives CASSPPPSGPLYNGQFF.

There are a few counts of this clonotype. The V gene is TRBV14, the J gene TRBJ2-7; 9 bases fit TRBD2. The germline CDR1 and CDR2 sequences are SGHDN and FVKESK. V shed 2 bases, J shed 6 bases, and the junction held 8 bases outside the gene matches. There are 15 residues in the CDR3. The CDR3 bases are TGTGCCAGCAGCCAACGCTTGGGGACTAGCTTCGAGCAGTACTTC. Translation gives CASSQRLGTSFEQYF.

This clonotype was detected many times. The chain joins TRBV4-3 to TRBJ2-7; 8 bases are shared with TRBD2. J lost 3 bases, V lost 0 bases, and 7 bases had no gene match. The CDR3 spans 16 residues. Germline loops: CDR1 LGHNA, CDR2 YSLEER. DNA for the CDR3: TGCGCCAGCAGCCAAGATGAAGGAGCGGGAGACTACGAGCAGTACTTC. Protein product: CASSQDEGAGDYEQYF.

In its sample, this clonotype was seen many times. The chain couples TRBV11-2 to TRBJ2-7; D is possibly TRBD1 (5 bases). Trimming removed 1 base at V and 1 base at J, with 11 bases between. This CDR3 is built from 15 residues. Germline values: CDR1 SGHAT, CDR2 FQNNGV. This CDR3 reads CASSLGGDRSYEQYF. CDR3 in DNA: TGTGCCAGCAGCTTAGGCGGCGACAGATCCTACGAGCAGTACTTC.